The present entry profiles one T cell receptor beta chain with its context. There is no known antigen for this receptor. Base qualities are missing; no much larger clone stands one base away. Synthesis of TCR cDNA relied on 5'RACE template switching, a step that introduced a universal primer site along with unique molecular identifiers. Priming of cDNA synthesis was performed from both the TCR alpha and TCR beta constant segments. Two PCR steps were used to amplify libraries, with sample barcodes and sequencing adapters being added in the second step. Libraries were sequenced on Illumina HiSeq 2500 (2x100 bp) or NovaSeq (2x150 bp). The study's own analysis went as follows. MIGEC handled demultiplexing of reads and collapsing into UMI consensus sequences, while MiXCR performed V(D)J alignment. Clonotypes responding to the vaccine were identified with edgeR on replicate PBMC samples, with the criteria of FDR below 0.01 and a log2 fold change above 5 up to day 15. Bulk clonotypes were assigned CD4 or CD8 identity according to which sequenced CD4 or CD8 repertoire held them at higher abundance. Clones were called with MiXCR by TCRdb after fastp trimmed the public reads at Q25, and only in-frame beta chains were retained. Duplicate CDR3 protein sequences are folded into a single record with the most common DNA and genes. TCRdb assigned the V and J calls; the authors' analysis was not used. The table for this sample lists around 550,000 distinct CDR3 sequences; under 25% of them were counted only once. The ten largest clones represent around an eighth of the sample.

The sample comes from a study of T cells after yellow fever vaccination (dated by TCRdb to about 2019). At the level of the whole study: The SMART-Seq v4 Ultra Low Input RNA kit was used to prepare libraries from fractions with low cell numbers. To track T-cell clones before and after primary and booster YFV17D yellow fever vaccination, bulk TCR alpha and beta repertoires were sequenced longitudinally. Bulk PBMC replicates and cell subsets were isolated from blood drawn at multiple timepoints before and after both primary and secondary immunization. Two healthy male donors, one aged 18 to 29 and one aged 30 to 40 years, made up the cohort.

In the paper's terms, the treatment or condition label means: live attenuated yellow fever vaccine strain. At each blood-draw timepoint, two biological replicates of bulk PBMCs were collected. A standard Ficoll-Paque protocol was used to isolate PBMCs from peripheral blood. RNA was extracted with TriZol from bulk PBMCs, CD4 and CD8 fractions, and dextramer-positive and dextramer-negative fractions. The CDR3 has 15 amino acids, counting the end cysteine and phenylalanine. The entry retains the CDR3 DNA only, 45 bases that are in frame from base 1. Overall results and qualifications from the work: Most clones expanded after primary vaccination (96% of CD4 and around 89% of CD8) were re-detected after the booster, suggesting that broad memory maintenance occurred. Compared with the primary T-cell response, the secondary T-cell response was weaker but faster, peaking on day 5 rather than day 15. A small fraction of clonotypes showed up in both the CD4 and CD8 compartments, probably as a result of convergent recombination. Computational filtering was required because FACS-sorted repertoires could contain abundant contaminating clonotypes from the bulk population. Because the study included only a couple of donors, the extent to which the findings can be generalized is limited.

This receptor was identified in a man aged 25-45 years who received the YFV17D yellow fever vaccine. The sequencing used PBMCs, collected 15 days after the yellow fever booster vaccination. The chain is made from TRBV12-2 and TRBJ1-2. TRBV12-2 corresponds to a pseudogene. This receptor has the CDR3 CASLPPGGSGYGYTF. The nucleotide sequence reads TGTGCAAGTCTCCCGCCGGGCGGAAGCGGCTATGGCTACACCTTC.